This T cell receptor beta chain was documented in a study of shared clonotypes between healthy human individuals. CDR1 and CDR2 (germline): SNHLY, FYNNEI. The CDR3 length is 17 residues. V gave up 4 bases and J gave up 3 bases, with 19 bases separating them. Points from the study as a whole: The genetic and exposure-history diversity represented was limited by few donors.

As for this clone: What it binds is unknown.

Ten immunoSEQ deep assay plates held the unsorted PBMC DNA. This table comes from immunoSEQ multiplex PCR, and its TCRdb copy is limited to in-frame clones, with some not included. The sample has a few hundred thousand clones, over 60% seen once; the top ten hold more than 10%. The TCR comes from a woman in her thirties or forties in good health. Some clones in this sample may be carry-over from other donors' samples. V and J are TRBV2 and TRBJ2-1; D perhaps matches TRBD2 (7 bases). The sample was PBMCs. As DNA, the CDR3 is TGTGCCAGCAGTGCGTTGGGGGCGGGAGTCAACTACAATGAGCAGTTCTTC. This translates into CASSALGAGVNYNEQFF. Full variable domain (remainder filled in from reference TRBV2 and TRBJ2-1): EPEVTQTPSHQVTQMGQEVILRCVPISNHLYFYWYRQILGQKVEFLVSFYNNEISEKSEIFDDQFSVERPDGSNFTLKIRSTKLEDSAMYFCASSALGAGVNYNEQFFGPGTRLTVL.